This TCR beta chain derives from a study of blood T cells in healthy people across ages. General study findings and limits: No conclusive comparison of naive versus antigen-experienced cells was possible with unsorted PBMCs.

A J-beta primer mix and a sample-barcoded 5' primer were used in a second PCR of about 7 to 12 cycles. TCRdb independently ran MiXCR on the 5' RACE reads; one entry per CDR3 protein. The table includes around 1.5 million distinct CDR3 sequences, about 32% detected once. This clonotype was seen more than once but under ten times. Its antigen is unidentified. The CDR3 is made up of 12 amino acids. Trimming removed 7 bases from V and 1 base from J, with 10 bases in between. CDR1 DFQATT and CDR2 SNEGSKA come from the germline V gene (reference sequence). V usage is TRBV20-1 and J usage is TRBJ2-5; D is perhaps TRBD2 (5 bases). This TCR was sampled from a woman in her twenties or thirties in good health. The material sequenced was blood. CDR3 residues: CSGTGSQETQYF. The CDR3 nucleotides are TGCAGTGGGACGGGATCCCAAGAGACCCAGTACTTC.